This T cell receptor (beta chain) was identified during a study of cytomegalovirus exposure and HLA in healthy donors. The PCR had 60 Vbeta and 13 Jbeta primers. The repertoire was sequenced with immunoSEQ multiplex PCR; TCRdb's copy has only in-frame clones and lacks some. This table has under 250,000 clones, approximately 80% appearing once. Healthy individuals who donated bone marrow served as the donors. This CDR3 comprises 15 residues. Germline V gives CDR1 PRHDT, CDR2 FYEKMQ (reference sequence). The junction had 6 bases not matched to a gene; V was cut back by 5 bases and J by 3 bases. The J gene is TRBJ2-7, the V gene TRBV13; TRBD2 matches at 11 bases. The sequencing sample was made of PBMCs. The origin of this receptor is a boy younger than 10 in good health and CMV-seronegative. CDR3 sequence reads: CASSTGTSGVYEQYF. CDR3 nucleotides: TGTGCCAGCAGCACCGGGACTAGCGGAGTCTACGAGCAGTACTTC.